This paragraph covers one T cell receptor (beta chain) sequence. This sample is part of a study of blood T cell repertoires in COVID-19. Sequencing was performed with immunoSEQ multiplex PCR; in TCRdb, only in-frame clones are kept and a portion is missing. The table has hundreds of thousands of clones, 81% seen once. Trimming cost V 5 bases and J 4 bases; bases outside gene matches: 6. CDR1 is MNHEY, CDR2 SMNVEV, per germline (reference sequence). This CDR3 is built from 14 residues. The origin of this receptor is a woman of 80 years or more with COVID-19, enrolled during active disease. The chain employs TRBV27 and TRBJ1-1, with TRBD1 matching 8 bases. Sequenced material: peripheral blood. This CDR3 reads CASSPTGVVTEAFF. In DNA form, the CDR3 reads TGTGCCAGCAGTCCGACAGGGGTGGTCACTGAAGCTTTCTTT.